In this sample, the clone carrying this T cell receptor (beta chain) turned up once. V lost 0 bases and J lost 6, with 12 bases in between. The germline V gene has CDR1 LGHNA and CDR2 YNFKEQ. The CDR3 extends over 14 amino acids. In the study's own analysis: Counts of nucleated cells, estimated from reference gene primer amplification, were obtained. Here immunoSEQ multiplex PCR was the method, and the copy in TCRdb shows in-frame clones only, minus some. The V and J calls and clone size were taken over from that table, and D and trimming were inferred from the DNA. This sample yields 110,000 or so clones, of which 75% to 90% are seen a single time; roughly a quarter belongs to the top ten. These data come from a study of blood T cell repertoires in COVID-19. Across the whole study: Acute-phase and convalescent COVID-19 samples originated in the United States, Italy and Spain. PBMCs, B-cell-depleted T cells, or T cells provided the cDNA or gDNA that made up the material.

This TCR derives from a man between 65 and 80 years old with active or convalescent COVID-19. Sample: peripheral blood. The chain links TRBV4-2 to TRBJ2-7; tentatively, D is TRBD2 (6 bases). The CDR3 here is CASSQEGGLTEQYF. DNA of the CDR3: TGTGCCAGCAGCCAAGAAGGTGGACTAACCGAGCAGTACTTC.